Below, 26 T cell receptor beta chains from the same sample are listed, as sequenced in a study of CD8 T cells in ankylosing spondylitis. The antigens for these receptors are not known. TCRdb re-analysed the 5' RACE reads in MiXCR, keeping a single row per CDR3 protein. The sample has approximately 520,000 distinct CDR3 sequences, less than 6% seen once. Study outcomes and limitations: For ankylosing spondylitis blood, a TCR beta motif of 7 or 8 highly homologous variants appeared characteristic.

The specimen sequenced was blood, either unsorted or a sorted T cell fraction (not recorded which). All receptors derive from a male donor with ankylosing spondylitis.

This clonotype has at least ten counts. CDR3 sequence reads: CSARRSGVLMNTEAFF. The CDR3 DNA reads as TGCAGTGCTAGAAGATCCGGAGTCCTTATGAACACTGAAGCTTTCTTT. The V call is TRBV20-1, the J call TRBJ1-1; the D is unclear. Trimming shortened V by 2 bases and J by 0 bases, and 16 bases separated the two germline ends. Germline V gene data show CDR1 as DFQATT and CDR2 as SNEGSKA (reference sequence). This CDR3 is built from 16 residues.

This clonotype was picked up many times. The V call is TRBV12-3 or TRBV12-4, the J call TRBJ1-3; no clear D gene. Trimming shortened V by 2 bases and J by 4 bases, and 6 bases separated the two germline ends. The length of the CDR3 is 13 residues. The CDR3 sequence is CASSLFEGNTIYF. Written as DNA, the CDR3 is TGTGCCAGCAGTTTATTTGAAGGAAACACCATATATTTT.

At least ten counts were recorded for this clonotype. This sequence joins TRBV12-3 or TRBV12-4 and TRBJ2-3; 10 bases map to TRBD1. The V gene end was trimmed by 6 bases and the J gene end by 4 bases; junction bases not matched to a gene: 1. This CDR3 has 13 residues. As DNA, the CDR3 is TGTGCCAGCAGAGGGACAGGGGCAGATACGCAGTATTTT. This translates into CASRGTGADTQYF.

The CDR3 DNA sequence: TGTGCCAGCAGTTACTCGACCCTGGGCCGTCAGCCCCAGCATTTT. As protein: CASSYSTLGRQPQHF. The gene calls are TRBV6-2 or TRBV6-3 and TRBJ1-5; no definite D call. V was cut by 0 bases and J by 6 bases, with 12 bases left in between. This CDR3 region has 15 residues. CDR1 and CDR2 from the germline V gene are MNHEY and SVGEGT.

This clonotype was counted between two and nine times. This chain connects TRBV3-1 to TRBJ2-4; TRBD2 might be the D (7 bases). The CDR3 contains 17 residues. With 4 bases removed from V and 7 bases from J, the gap between germline ends came to 23 bases. Germline lookup yields CDR1 LGHDT and CDR2 YNNKEL (reference sequence). The CDR3 region is CASSPYPGEGGKNIQYF. The CDR3 DNA reads as TGTGCCAGCAGCCCCTACCCCGGGGAGGGGGGGAAGAACATTCAGTACTTC.

This clonotype was detected many times. The V gene is TRBV5-1, the J gene TRBJ2-3; 9 bases line up with TRBD2. With V trimmed by 3 bases and J by 1 base, 6 bases remained unmatched. Germline CDR1 SGHRS, CDR2 YFSETQ. The CDR3 spans 16 residues. The CDR3 sequence: CASSWLAGDGTDTQYF. CDR3 nucleotide sequence: TGCGCCAGCAGCTGGTTAGCGGGGGATGGCACAGATACGCAGTATTTT.

This clonotype was detected ten times or more. The chain has TRBV6-2 or TRBV6-3 and TRBJ1-5; TRBD1 is a possible D gene (5 bases). From germline, CDR1 is MNHEY and CDR2 SVGEGT. V lost 4 bases and J lost 0, with 28 bases in between. The CDR3 contains 21 residues. The CDR3 DNA follows: TGTGCCAGCAGTTCCGAGGGGAGGGGCGCTTGGGGGTCTTATAGCAATCAGCCCCAGCATTTT. This encodes CASSSEGRGAWGSYSNQPQHF.

There are many counts of this clonotype. The gene calls are TRBV27 and TRBJ1-1; D is perhaps TRBD1 (5 bases). V was pared by 8 bases and J by 7 bases, with 20 bases between. Germline assignment: CDR1 MNHEY and CDR2 SMNVEV (reference sequence). The CDR3 runs to 14 residues. The CDR3 region has the DNA TGTGCCAGCGCGTTGAGGGGATCAGGTGTTGAAGCTTTCTTT. Translated: CASALRGSGVEAFF.

There are many counts of this clonotype. The V call is TRBV4-1, the J call TRBJ1-2; no definite D call. Germline CDR1 and CDR2: MGHRA and YSYEKL. The CDR3 runs 15 residues. The V and J ends lost 1 base and 5 bases respectively, with 14 bases between them. CDR3 sequence reads: CASSQVGPVKYGYTF. CDR3 nucleotides: TGCGCCAGCAGCCAAGTTGGGCCAGTAAAGTATGGCTACACCTTC.

This clonotype was counted many times. For the CDR3, the DNA is TGTGCCATCAGTGATCCAGCGGTGAGCTCCTACAATGAGCAGTTCTTC. It yields the protein CAISDPAVSSYNEQFF. The chain has TRBV10-3 and TRBJ2-1; the D gene is possibly TRBD2 (5 bases). V gave up 3 bases and J gave up 0 bases, with 12 bases separating them. Germline CDR1 is ENHRY and CDR2 is SYGVKD. CDR3 length: 16 residues.

This clonotype was picked up many times. This chain links TRBV9 with TRBJ2-7; a weak D match, TRBD1 (5 bases). Germline values: CDR1 SGDLS, CDR2 YYNGEE. Trimming cost V 0 bases and J 4 bases, with 8 bases left between them. This CDR3 has 13 residues. The CDR3 DNA reads TGTGCCAGCAGCGTAGAGGGGAAATACGAGCAGTACTTC. Encoded protein: CASSVEGKYEQYF.

This clonotype was counted at least ten times. This rearrangement joins TRBV12-5 to TRBJ2-3; 8 bases are shared with TRBD2. This CDR3 has 13 amino acids. V lost 6 bases and J lost 4; bases outside the gene matches: 3. CDR1 and CDR2 from the germline V gene are LGHNT and FRNRAP. The CDR3, as DNA: TGTGCTAGTGGCTATAGCGGGGCAGATACGCAGTATTTT. Translation: CASGYSGADTQYF.

This clonotype was seen repeatedly, ten times or more. This chain connects TRBV11-1 to TRBJ2-5; 7 nucleotides align to TRBD1. Germline CDR1 is SGHAT and CDR2 is FQDESV (reference sequence). V trimming: 5 bases; J trimming: 1 base; junction bases outside the gene matches: 1. CDR3 length: 13 residues. Here the CDR3 DNA reads TGTGCCAGCAGCGGACAGGTCCAAGAGACCCAGTACTTC. Translating gives CASSGQVQETQYF. Using reference TRBV11-1 and TRBJ2-5 for the parts outside the CDR3, the full variable domain is EAEVAQSPRYKITEKSQAVAFWCDPISGHATLYWYRQILGQGPELLVQFQDESVVDDSQLPKDRFSAERLKGVDSTLKIQPAELGDSAMYLCASSGQVQETQYFGPGTRLLVL.

This clonotype was detected ten times or more. This chain connects TRBV20-1 to TRBJ2-7; a weak D match, TRBD1 (5 bases). Trimming removed 6 bases from V and 3 bases from J, with 15 bases in between. Per germline, CDR1 DFQATT and CDR2 SNEGSKA (reference sequence). The CDR3 contains 13 residues. The CDR3 bases are TGCAGTGCAACCGGGTACAGGATCTACGAGCAGTACTTC. It encodes CSATGYRIYEQYF.

The sample holds many counts of this clonotype. The chain joins TRBV4-3 to TRBJ2-1; the D gene is possibly TRBD2 (5 bases). In germline, CDR1 is LGHNA, CDR2 YSLEER. The CDR3 covers 18 residues. Deletions cut 0 bases from V and 0 bases from J, with 15 bases between. As DNA, the CDR3 is TGCGCCAGCAGCCAAGAATTTAGGTGGACTTACTCCTACAATGAGCAGTTCTTC. It codes for CASSQEFRWTYSYNEQFF.

This clonotype was seen many times. The chain employs TRBV20-1 and TRBJ1-5; D is possibly TRBD1 (6 bases). The CDR3 is 15 amino acids. Germline CDR1 reads DFQATT; CDR2 reads SNEGSKA (reference sequence). The germline V and J ends were trimmed by 5 bases and 5 bases, with 19 bases remaining between them. The CDR3 sequence is CSAPRSGTRDQPQHF. CDR3 DNA sequence: TGCAGTGCTCCCCGGTCGGGGACACGAGATCAGCCCCAGCATTTT.

This clonotype was detected ten times or more. This sequence joins TRBV5-1 and TRBJ1-1; D gene unclear. CDR1 and CDR2 (germline): SGHRS, YFSETQ. V was cut by 8 bases and J by 1 base, with 9 bases left in between. CDR3 length: 12 amino acids. CDR3 amino acids: CASTAGNTEAFF. Written as DNA, the CDR3 is TGCGCCAGTACAGCGGGGAACACTGAAGCTTTCTTT.

Many counts were recorded for this clonotype. The chain joins TRBV7-8 to TRBJ2-7; unclear D gene. Per the germline V gene, CDR1 is SGHVS and CDR2 is FQNEAQ. Deletions cut 5 bases from V and 0 bases from J, with 11 bases between. CDR3 length equals 14 residues. The DNA for the CDR3 is TGTGCCAGCAGCCCGTGGGCGAGCTCCTACGAGCAGTACTTC. It codes for CASSPWASSYEQYF.

This clonotype was seen only a few times. The rearrangement links TRBV20-1 to TRBJ2-5; TRBD2 might be the D (5 bases). The CDR3 contains 12 residues. The V gene's germline CDR1 is DFQATT and CDR2 SNEGSKA (reference sequence). V gave up 8 bases and J gave up 4 bases, with 14 bases separating them. CDR3 DNA sequence: TGCAGTACCGATCGGGGTTTAGAGACCCAGTACTTC. Protein: CSTDRGLETQYF.

This clonotype occurred many times. This rearrangement joins TRBV5-1 to TRBJ2-1; 7 bases map to TRBD1. CDR3 size: 16 residues. Germline loops: CDR1 SGHRS, CDR2 YFSETQ. Germline trimming cut 1 base from V and 0 bases from J; bases unmatched to any gene: 4. DNA of the CDR3: TGCGCCAGCAGCTTGATACAGGGGAGCTCCTACAATGAGCAGTTCTTC. Its translation: CASSLIQGSSYNEQFF. The whole variable domain, remainder taken from reference TRBV5-1 and TRBJ2-1, is KAGVTQTPRYLIKTRGQQVTLSCSPISGHRSVSWYQQTPGQGLQFLFEYFSETQRNKGNFPGRFSGRQFSNSRSEMNVSTLELGDSALYLCASSLIQGSSYNEQFFGPGTRLTVL.

This clonotype has ten or more counts. The chain joins TRBV5-6 to TRBJ1-6, with D tentatively TRBD1 (5 bases). V lost 0 bases and J 12 bases, leaving 13 bases between the germline ends. The germline gives CDR1 SGHDT, CDR2 YYEEEE. This CDR3 comprises 14 residues. CDR3 protein: CASSLVSIGQPLHF. The DNA of the CDR3 is TGTGCCAGCAGCTTGGTTTCGATAGGACAACCCCTCCACTTT.

This rearrangement joins TRBV6-2 or TRBV6-3 to TRBJ2-3, with D possibly being TRBD2 (7 bases). The CDR3 extends over 17 amino acids. V was cut by 4 bases and J by 0 bases, with 17 bases left in between. Per the germline V gene, CDR1 is MNHEY and CDR2 is SVGEGT. CDR3 nucleotide sequence: TGTGCCAGCAGTTGGGGGGGGGCGCCAACTAGCACAGATACGCAGTATTTT. It encodes CASSWGGAPTSTDTQYF.

This clonotype was counted at least ten times. The chain employs TRBV6-2 or TRBV6-3 and TRBJ1-1; D unresolved. The CDR3 consists of 14 residues. The germline V and J ends were trimmed by 3 bases and 1 base, with 9 bases remaining between them. The germline gives CDR1 MNHEY, CDR2 SVGEGT. The CDR3 DNA is TGTGCCAGCAGTTATGTACGGAGGAACACTGAAGCTTTCTTT. Amino acids: CASSYVRRNTEAFF.

This clonotype was recorded at least ten times. The chain recombines TRBV20-1 with TRBJ2-5; D not certain. Trimming stripped 6 bases from V and 4 bases from J, with 9 bases between. Germline assignment: CDR1 DFQATT and CDR2 SNEGSKA (reference sequence). The CDR3 has 11 amino acids. The CDR3 nucleotides are TGCAGTGCCCGGTCGTTAGAGACCCAGTACTTC. Its translation: CSARSLETQYF.

J is TRBJ1-6 and V is TRBV20-1, with no clear D. With 5 bases removed from V and 0 bases from J, the gap between germline ends came to 11 bases. Germline assignment: CDR1 DFQATT and CDR2 SNEGSKA (reference sequence). The CDR3 runs 15 residues. The CDR3 bases are TGCAGTGCTTTCGATCCGAGCTCCTATAATTCACCCCTCCACTTT. Its translation: CSAFDPSSYNSPLHF.

At least ten counts were recorded for this clonotype. V is TRBV4-2 and J is TRBJ1-1, with 9 nucleotides matching TRBD1. V was pared by 8 bases and J by 2 bases, with 9 bases of the junction left unmatched. CDR1 LGHNA and CDR2 YNFKEQ come from the germline V gene. The CDR3 has 15 amino acids. CDR3 protein: CASATMDRGNTEAFF. CDR3 coding DNA: TGTGCCAGCGCTACCATGGACAGGGGAAACACTGAAGCTTTCTTT.